This TCR beta chain came from a study of T cells in Graves' hyperthyroidism and ophthalmopathy (dated by TCRdb to 2018 to 2020). Study-level background: Peripheral blood samples were taken at initial diagnosis, before any treatment was given. TCR V-J signatures able to tell the groups apart were searched for in a discovery cohort of approximately 95 patients, of whom roughly 42 had Graves' ophthalmopathy and 57 had stable Graves' hyperthyroidism. Whether ophthalmopathy could be predicted prospectively was tested in an independent validation cohort made up of approximately 19 hyperthyroidism patients plus 17 patients who later progressed to ophthalmopathy. The approximately 98 discovery patients were randomly divided into training and test sets at a 7:3 ratio. Thyroid tissue and blood T-cell repertoires from six Graves' hyperthyroidism patients were also compared in the study. Following sampling, methimazole starting at 30 mg daily was given to hyperthyroidism patients, and high-dose intravenous methylprednisolone was given to ophthalmopathy patients. According to the paper, TCR Vbeta CDR3 sequencing was carried out on some 130 peripheral blood samples, which came from under 50 ophthalmopathy, 70 to 80 hyperthyroidism and about 17 progressor patients. Study-wide conclusions, independent of this receptor: No statistical method was used to set the sample size in advance, and investigators knew the group allocation. A model built on a 13 V-J signature distinguished ophthalmopathy from stable hyperthyroidism, reaching around 90% sensitivity and around 81% specificity in cross-validation and 80%/75% in testing. Most expanded thyroid clonotypes (frequency above 0.001) were also detected in blood, suggesting blood repertoires may reflect thyroid immune responses. In validation, the model predicted progression to ophthalmopathy a median of about 6.5 months before onset, with about 71% sensitivity and about 72% specificity.

The TCR beta CDR3 regions were amplified from RNA transcripts. The TCR CDR3 was subjected to a first round of RT-PCR using the HTBI primer set and the Qiagen OneStep RT-PCR kit. Libraries were constructed in a second round of multiplex PCR, after which size selection and purification were carried out. The libraries were sequenced on an Illumina HiSeq2000 using paired-end 100 bp reads. The original pipeline was this. SOAPnuke was used to process the raw data, removing reads that contained adapters or uncalled bases, had a mean Phred below 15, or lacked an exact match to the constant primer or identifier. COPE v1.2.5 was used to merge the high-quality paired reads, and each unique nucleotide sequence was defined as a clonotype. Clonotypes were aligned to IMGT TRBV, TRBD and TRBJ reference segments using MiTCR v1.1. Only V-J combinations with frequency above 0.0001, covering about 99% of repertoires, were analysed. The TCS score was defined as F50 (clonal expansion) divided by E x V (chaos), with BLOSUM62-based TCRdist calculated between CDR3 peptides within each V-J. Welch's t-statistics and random forest reduced 514 V-J features to 10 to 15, which were used in a naive Bayes classifier (R e1071). TCRdb reworked the public reads: Q25 trimming with fastp, MiXCR clone assembly, productive beta chains retained. Identical CDR3 protein sequences are pooled into one entry, listed with their most common genes and DNA. These V and J calls are TCRdb output, not the study's own analysis. The sample yields 350,000 to 450,000 distinct CDR3 sequences; approximately 15% were counted once. Of the sample, approximately 9.9% is held by the ten largest clones.

A patient counted as having stable Graves' hyperthyroidism if no progression to ophthalmopathy occurred over 18 months of follow-up. Hyperthyroidism patients were aged 18 to 65 years and newly diagnosed, with disease duration of less than 2 months. The study excluded patients with uncontrolled infections, other autoimmune diseases, pregnancy or lactation. Diagnoses were based on clinical symptoms, serum thyroxine and TRAb, thyroid ultrasound and orbital computed tomography. Ficoll-Paque density gradient centrifugation was used to isolate PBMCs from about 10 ml of fresh peripheral blood. Trizol reagent was used to extract total RNA, and RNA quality was then checked on an Agilent 2100 Bioanalyzer. This clonotype has just a few counts. Its cognate antigen has yet to be identified. Base quality data are lacking; no much larger clone is found one base away. V is cut by 4 bases and J by 2 bases, and the space between the germline ends is 14 bases. Sequences MNHEY (CDR1) and SVGEGT (CDR2) are obtained from the germline V gene. Counted from cysteine to phenylalanine, this CDR3 has 15 amino acids. Only the CDR3 DNA is retained, 45 bases long and in frame from the first base.

This chain joins TRBV6-2 or TRBV6-3 to TRBJ1-2; perhaps TRBD1 is the D gene, with 5 bases matching. The sequencing input was blood. This TCR derives from a woman aged 55-70 years with Graves' hyperthyroidism. The bases are TGTGCCAGCAGTTGGGGACCGCCTTTAAACTATGGCTACACCTTC. This yields the protein CASSWGPPLNYGYTF.